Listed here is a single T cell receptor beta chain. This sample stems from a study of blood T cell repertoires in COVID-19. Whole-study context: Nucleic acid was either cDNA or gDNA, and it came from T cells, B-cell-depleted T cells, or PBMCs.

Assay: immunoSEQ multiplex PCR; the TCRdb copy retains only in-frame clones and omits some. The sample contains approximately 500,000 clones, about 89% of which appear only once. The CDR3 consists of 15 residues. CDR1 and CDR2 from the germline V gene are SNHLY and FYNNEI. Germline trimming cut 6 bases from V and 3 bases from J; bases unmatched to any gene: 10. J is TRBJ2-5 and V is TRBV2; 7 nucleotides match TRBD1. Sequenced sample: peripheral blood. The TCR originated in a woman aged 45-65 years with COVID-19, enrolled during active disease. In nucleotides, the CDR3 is TGTGCCAGCAGCGTATACAGGGGACGAGAAGAGACCCAGTACTTC. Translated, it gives CASSVYRGREETQYF.